This T cell receptor (beta chain) was profiled in a study of T cell responses to AZD1222 COVID-19 vaccine. Assay: immunoSEQ multiplex PCR; the TCRdb copy retains only in-frame clones and omits some. The sample shows approximately 110,000 clones, about 85% of them seen only once. Trimming stripped 0 bases from V and 7 bases from J, with 13 bases between. The CDR3 contains 15 residues. From germline, CDR1 is GTSNPN and CDR2 SVGIG (reference sequence). This sample comprised peripheral blood, obtained on day 0 of AZD1222 vaccination. This chain joins TRBV30 and TRBJ1-6; possible D gene TRBD1, 5 bases. This receptor was identified in an adult in good health. In nucleotides, the CDR3 is TGTGCCTGGAGTGTTCAGGCAGGGAGGAATTCACCCCTCCACTTT. It translates to CAWSVQAGRNSPLHF.